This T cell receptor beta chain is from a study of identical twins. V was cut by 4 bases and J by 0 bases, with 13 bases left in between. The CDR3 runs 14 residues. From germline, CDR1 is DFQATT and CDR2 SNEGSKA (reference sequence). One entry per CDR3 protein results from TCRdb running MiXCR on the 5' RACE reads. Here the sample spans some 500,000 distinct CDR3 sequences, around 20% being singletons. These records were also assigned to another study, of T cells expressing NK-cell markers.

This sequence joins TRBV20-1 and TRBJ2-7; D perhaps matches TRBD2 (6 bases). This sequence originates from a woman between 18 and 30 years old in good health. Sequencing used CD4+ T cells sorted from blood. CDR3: CSAISSVSSYEQYF. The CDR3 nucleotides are TGCAGTGCTATTTCTAGCGTTAGCTCCTACGAGCAGTACTTC.